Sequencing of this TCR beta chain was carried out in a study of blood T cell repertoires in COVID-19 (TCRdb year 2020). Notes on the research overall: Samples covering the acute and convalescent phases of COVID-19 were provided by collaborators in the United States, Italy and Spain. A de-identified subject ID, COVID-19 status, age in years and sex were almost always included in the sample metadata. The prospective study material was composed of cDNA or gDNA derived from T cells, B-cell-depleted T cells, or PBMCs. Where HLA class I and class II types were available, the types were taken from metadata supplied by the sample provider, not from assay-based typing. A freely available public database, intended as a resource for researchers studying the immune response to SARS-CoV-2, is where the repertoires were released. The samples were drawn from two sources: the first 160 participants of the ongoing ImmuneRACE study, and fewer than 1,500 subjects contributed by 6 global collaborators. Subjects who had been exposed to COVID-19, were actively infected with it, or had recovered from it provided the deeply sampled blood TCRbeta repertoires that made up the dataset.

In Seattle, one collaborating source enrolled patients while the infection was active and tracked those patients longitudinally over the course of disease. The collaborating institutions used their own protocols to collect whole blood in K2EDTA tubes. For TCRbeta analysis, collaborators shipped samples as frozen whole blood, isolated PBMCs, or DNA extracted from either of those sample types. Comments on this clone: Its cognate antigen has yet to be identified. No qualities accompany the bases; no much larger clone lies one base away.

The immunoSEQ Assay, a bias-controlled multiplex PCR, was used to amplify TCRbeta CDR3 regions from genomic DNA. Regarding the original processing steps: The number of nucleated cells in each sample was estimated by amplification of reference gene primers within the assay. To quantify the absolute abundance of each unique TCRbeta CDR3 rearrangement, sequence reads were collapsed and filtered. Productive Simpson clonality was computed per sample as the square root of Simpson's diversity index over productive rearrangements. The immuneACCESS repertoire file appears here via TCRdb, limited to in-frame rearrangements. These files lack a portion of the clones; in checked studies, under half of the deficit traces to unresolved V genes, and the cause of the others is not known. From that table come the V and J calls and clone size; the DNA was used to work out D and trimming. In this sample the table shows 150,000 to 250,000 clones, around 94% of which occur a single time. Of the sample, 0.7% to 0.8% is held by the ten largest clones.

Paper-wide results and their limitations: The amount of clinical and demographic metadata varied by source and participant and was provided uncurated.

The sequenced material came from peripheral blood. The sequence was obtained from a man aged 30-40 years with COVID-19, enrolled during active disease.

The CDR3 region reads CASSSVGGIYGYTF. The DNA sequence is given as TGTGCCAGCAGCTCCGTGGGCGGGATCTACGGCTACACCTTC. This chain joins TRBV7-9 to TRBJ1-2, with the D gene not clear enough to name. The V and J ends are trimmed by 4 bases and 8 bases, leaving 17 bases between them. Reading from cysteine to phenylalanine, the CDR3 counts 14 amino acids. The DNA shown is the 42-base CDR3, in frame from base 1. CDR1 and CDR2 are drawn from the germline V gene (reference sequence): SEHNR, FQNEAQ.